One sample yielded the 16 T cell receptor beta chains listed below, sequenced in a study of neurological immune-mediated disorders. TCRdb passed the 5' RACE reads through MiXCR, listing each CDR3 protein once. In the table there are over 35,000 distinct CDR3 sequences, about 2.5% of which are singletons. The sequenced sample consisted of PBMCs. These receptors were taken from a man aged 25 to 40 with multiple sclerosis.

This clonotype was seen ten or more times. The CDR3 is CASSYSTATNEKLFF. Written as DNA, the CDR3 is TGTGCCAGCAGTTACTCGACAGCAACTAATGAAAAACTGTTTTTT. The rearrangement uses TRBV6-5 and TRBJ1-4; D might be TRBD1 (5 bases). The CDR3 has 15 residues. The germline V gene has CDR1 MNHEY and CDR2 SVGAGI. Trimming removed 0 bases at V and 0 bases at J, with 5 bases between.

This clonotype was found many times. The chain combines TRBV10-1 with TRBJ1-1; D gene unclear. Germline assignment: CDR1 WNHNN and CDR2 SYGVQD (reference sequence). The CDR3 consists of 14 residues. Between the trimmed V and J ends, which lost 0 bases and 4 bases, there was a span of 9 bases. CDR3 protein: CASSESTGSTEAFF. The CDR3, as DNA: TGCGCCAGCAGTGAGTCTACCGGGAGCACTGAAGCTTTCTTT.

Ten or more counts support this clonotype. The chain has TRBV6-5 and TRBJ2-6; D is ambiguous. Germline lookup yields CDR1 MNHEY and CDR2 SVGAGI. The CDR3 is 16 amino acids. V lost 2 bases and J 4 bases, leaving 12 bases between the germline ends. The CDR3 region has the DNA TGTGCCAGCAGTTACAGCTCAGGTCCCGGGGCCAACGTCCTGACTTTC. Translated, it gives CASSYSSGPGANVLTF.

Ten or more counts support this clonotype. This chain uses TRBV28 with TRBJ1-2, with TRBD1 as a possible D gene (6 bases). CDR3 length: 15 residues. Trimming removed 2 bases at V and 1 base at J, with 11 bases between. From germline, CDR1 is MDHEN and CDR2 SYDVKM. CDR3 residues: CASSLRTGLNYGYTF. As DNA, the CDR3 is TGTGCCAGCAGTTTAAGAACAGGGCTTAACTATGGCTACACCTTC.

This clonotype was found a few times. The chain links TRBV5-1 to TRBJ2-7, with D perhaps given as TRBD1 or TRBD2 (5 bases each). Trimming removed 4 bases at V and 5 bases at J, with 13 bases between. The length of the CDR3 is 13 residues. Germline V gene lookup returns CDR1 SGHRS and CDR2 YFSETQ. CDR3 sequence (DNA): TGCGCCAGCAGCCTCGAGGGGAACAACGAGCAGTACTTC. Protein: CASSLEGNNEQYF.

This clonotype was counted ten times or more. V is TRBV5-6 and J is TRBJ2-3; the match to TRBD2 covers 7 bases. Germline lookup yields CDR1 SGHDT and CDR2 YYEEEE. The ends lost 8 bases at V and 2 bases at J; junction bases unmatched: 11. The CDR3 covers 15 residues. In DNA, the CDR3 is TGTGCCAGTTCGGGGAGCGGGATTTACACAGATACGCAGTATTTT. This codes for CASSGSGIYTDTQYF.

This clonotype came up many times. This chain links TRBV3-1 with TRBJ2-1, with 9 bases matching TRBD1. Looked up from germline, CDR1 is LGHDT and CDR2 is YNNKEL (reference sequence). This CDR3 comprises 12 residues. The V segment lost 8 bases and the J segment 7 bases; nucleotides outside the gene matches: 3. The CDR3 spells CASVGQGNEQFF. The CDR3 coding sequence is TGTGCCAGCGTTGGACAGGGGAATGAGCAGTTCTTC.

In its sample, this clonotype was seen many times. The J gene is TRBJ1-6, the V gene TRBV20-1, with 7 bases aligning to TRBD1. Unmatched junction bases numbered 9, after V lost 5 bases and J lost 8 bases. CDR1 and CDR2 (germline): DFQATT, SNEGSKA (reference sequence). CDR3 length equals 14 residues. The CDR3 coding sequence is TGCAGTGCTCCCATGGACAGGATTGATTCACCCCTCCACTTT. It encodes CSAPMDRIDSPLHF.

This clonotype was recorded many times. The chain joins TRBV27 to TRBJ2-1; 7 nucleotides align to TRBD1. CDR3 length: 16 residues. V lost 4 bases, J lost 5 bases, and 11 bases stayed unmatched. Germline V gives CDR1 MNHEY, CDR2 SMNVEV (reference sequence). CDR3 loop: CASSSKGAGVNNEQFF. The CDR3 bases are TGTGCCAGCAGTTCAAAGGGGGCAGGTGTGAACAATGAGCAGTTCTTC.

This clonotype was detected ten times or more. The V and J genes are TRBV12-3 or TRBV12-4 and TRBJ2-1; 9 bases map to TRBD1. The V segment lost 3 bases and the J segment 7 bases; nucleotides outside the gene matches: 7. The length of the CDR3 is 15 residues. The CDR3 sequence: CASSLAGQGTNEQFF. As DNA, the CDR3 is TGTGCCAGCAGTTTGGCGGGACAGGGTACTAATGAGCAGTTCTTC.

In its sample, this clonotype was seen many times. CDR3 amino acids: CASSLPGTGGAVVAFF. The CDR3 DNA reads as TGTGCCAGCAGTTTACCGGGGACGGGGGGTGCAGTAGTAGCTTTCTTT. This chain uses TRBV28 with TRBJ1-1, with TRBD1 as a possible D gene (5 bases). Trimming removed 2 bases from V and 10 bases from J, with 23 bases in between. The CDR3 loop spans 16 amino acids. Germline V gene sequence: CDR1 MDHEN, CDR2 SYDVKM.

This chain uses TRBV2 with TRBJ2-2, with 12 bases that match TRBD2. The junction had 7 bases not matched to a gene; V was cut back by 5 bases and J by 3 bases. This CDR3 has 17 residues. CDR1 is SNHLY, CDR2 FYNNEI, per germline. The DNA for the CDR3 is TGTGCCAGCAGTCGACTAGCGGGGGAGTTGGACACCGGGGAGCTGTTTTTT. It yields the protein CASSRLAGELDTGELFF.

This clonotype was observed many times. At one end the junction does not follow the germline gene, possibly because of a read error. V and J are TRBV7-3 and TRBJ2-1; 8 nucleotides align to TRBD2. The CDR3 is 16 amino acids. Germline lookup yields CDR1 SGHTA and CDR2 FQGTGA. CDR3 nucleotides: TGTGCCAGCAGCGCAGTTGGGGGGACTAGAACCAATCAGCAGTTCTTC. Its protein is CASSAVGGTRTNQQFF.

At least ten counts were recorded for this clonotype. The rearrangement uses TRBV20-1 and TRBJ2-3; 15 bases align to TRBD2. This CDR3 spans 13 amino acids. The V segment lost 5 bases and the J segment 10 bases; nucleotides outside the gene matches: 4. Looked up from germline, CDR1 is DFQATT and CDR2 is SNEGSKA (reference sequence). CDR3 DNA sequence: TGCAGTGCTCGGACTAGCGGGAGGGCAGCGCAGTATTTT. This encodes CSARTSGRAAQYF.

This clonotype came up many times. This chain links TRBV12-3 or TRBV12-4 with TRBJ2-3, with 12 bases fitting TRBD2. Unmatched junction bases numbered 1, after V lost 3 bases and J lost 6 bases. This CDR3 has 14 residues. The CDR3 protein is CASSFGLAGDTQYF. In nucleotides, the CDR3 is TGTGCCAGCAGTTTTGGACTAGCGGGGGATACGCAGTATTTT.

This clonotype has a count of ten or more. This rearrangement joins TRBV15 to TRBJ2-7, with D unresolved. Between the trimmed V and J ends, which lost 1 base and 7 bases, there was a span of 14 bases. The CDR3 spans 14 residues. In germline, CDR1 is LNHNV, CDR2 YYDKDF (reference sequence). CDR3 region: CATSRAGEADEQYF. Here the CDR3 DNA reads TGTGCCACCAGCAGAGCCGGAGAGGCGGATGAGCAGTACTTC.